This T cell receptor (beta chain) was found in a study of blood T cell repertoires in COVID-19 (dated by TCRdb to the early 2020s). The study in broad terms: Samples covering the acute and convalescent phases of COVID-19 were provided by collaborators in the United States, Italy and Spain. The material from the prospective study consisted of cDNA or gDNA derived from T cells, B-cell-depleted T cells, or PBMCs. Deeply sampled blood TCRbeta repertoires from subjects exposed to, actively infected with, or recovered from COVID-19 were included in the dataset. A freely available public database, intended as a resource for researchers studying the immune response to SARS-CoV-2, is where the repertoires were released. The samples were drawn from the first 160 participants of the ongoing ImmuneRACE study and from under 1,500 subjects provided by 6 global collaborators. Nearly every sample came with metadata listing a de-identified subject ID, COVID-19 status, age in years and sex. Where available, HLA class I and class II types were taken from metadata supplied by the sample provider and were not determined by assay-based typing. Overall results and qualifications from the work: Clinical and demographic metadata were provided uncurated, with the amount varying by source and participant.

The immunoSEQ Assay, a bias-controlled multiplex PCR, was used to amplify TCRbeta CDR3 regions from genomic DNA. The paper's data handling went like this. The number of nucleated cells in each sample was estimated by amplification of reference gene primers within the assay. To quantify the absolute abundance of each unique TCRbeta CDR3 rearrangement, sequence reads were collapsed and filtered. For each sample, productive Simpson clonality was calculated as the square root of Simpson's diversity index over productive rearrangements. This is the immuneACCESS table as TCRdb keeps it, with only in-frame sequences that have V and J called. A part of the clones is gone; compared with another copy, unresolved V genes explain less than half, and the rest is unexplained. V and J calls and clone size are those listed in that table; D and trimming were worked out from the DNA. The sample table records roughly 190,000 clones; approximately 86% of these occur just once. The ten largest clones add up to roughly 3.4% of the sample.

For this clone: Its recognized antigen is unknown. Per-base qualities were not stored, and no clone one base away is much larger.

For CDR1 and CDR2, the germline V gene lists MGHRA and YSYEKL. Inclusive of the bounding cysteine and phenylalanine, the CDR3 is 16 residues long. The retained sequence is limited to the CDR3, 48 bases, with the frame set at the first base. The junction carries 18 bases between V and J, which are trimmed by 0 bases and 7 bases respectively. The collaborating institutions used their own protocols to collect whole blood in K2EDTA tubes. Collaborator samples were shipped for TCRbeta analysis as frozen whole blood, isolated PBMCs, or DNA extracted from either sample type. The receptor comes from an older man with acute or convalescent COVID-19. Source material: peripheral blood. The rearranged segments are TRBV4-1 and TRBJ2-5; perhaps TRBD2 is the D gene, with 6 bases matching. The CDR3 corresponds to CASSQDAGTSGGTQYF. The nucleotide sequence is given as TGCGCCAGCAGCCAAGATGCGGGAACATCCGGGGGGACCCAGTACTTC.